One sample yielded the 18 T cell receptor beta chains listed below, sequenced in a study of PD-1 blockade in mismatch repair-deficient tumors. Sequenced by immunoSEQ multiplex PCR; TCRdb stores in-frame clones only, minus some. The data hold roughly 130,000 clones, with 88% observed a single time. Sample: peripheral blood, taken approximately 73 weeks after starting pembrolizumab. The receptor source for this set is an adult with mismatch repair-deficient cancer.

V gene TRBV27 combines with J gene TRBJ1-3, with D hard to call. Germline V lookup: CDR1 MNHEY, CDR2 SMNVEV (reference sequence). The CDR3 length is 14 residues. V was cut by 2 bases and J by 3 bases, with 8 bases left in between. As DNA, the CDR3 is TGTGCCAGCAGTTTAGACCCGGGTGGAAACACCATATATTTT. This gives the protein CASSLDPGGNTIYF.

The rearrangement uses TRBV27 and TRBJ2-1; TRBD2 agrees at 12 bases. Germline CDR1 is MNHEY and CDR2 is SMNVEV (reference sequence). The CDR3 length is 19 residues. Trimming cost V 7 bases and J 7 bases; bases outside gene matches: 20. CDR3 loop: CASTKKDLAGGPGWNEQFF. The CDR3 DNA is TGTGCCAGCACCAAGAAAGATCTAGCGGGAGGGCCAGGGTGGAATGAGCAGTTCTTC.

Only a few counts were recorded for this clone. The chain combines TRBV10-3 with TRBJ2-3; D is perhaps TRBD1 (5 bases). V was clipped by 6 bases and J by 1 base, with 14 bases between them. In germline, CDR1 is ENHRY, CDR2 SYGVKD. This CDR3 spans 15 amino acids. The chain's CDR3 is CAIRGVGAGTDTQYF. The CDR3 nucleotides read TGTGCCATCAGAGGAGTAGGGGCCGGCACAGATACGCAGTATTTT.

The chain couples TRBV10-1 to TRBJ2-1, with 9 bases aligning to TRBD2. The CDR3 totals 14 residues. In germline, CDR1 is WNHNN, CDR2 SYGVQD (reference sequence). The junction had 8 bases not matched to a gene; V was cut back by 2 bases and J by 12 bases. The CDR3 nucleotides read TGCGCCAGCAGTGAGGCCTCTAGCGGGATAGGGCAGTTCTTC. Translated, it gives CASSEASSGIGQFF.

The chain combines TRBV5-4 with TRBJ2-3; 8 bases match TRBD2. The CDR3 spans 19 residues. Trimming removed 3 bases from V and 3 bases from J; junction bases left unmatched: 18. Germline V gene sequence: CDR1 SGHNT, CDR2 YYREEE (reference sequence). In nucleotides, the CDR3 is TGTGCCAGCAGCTCGATGAGGCAAAGCGGGAGAATTGGAACAGATACGCAGTATTTT. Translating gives CASSSMRQSGRIGTDTQYF.

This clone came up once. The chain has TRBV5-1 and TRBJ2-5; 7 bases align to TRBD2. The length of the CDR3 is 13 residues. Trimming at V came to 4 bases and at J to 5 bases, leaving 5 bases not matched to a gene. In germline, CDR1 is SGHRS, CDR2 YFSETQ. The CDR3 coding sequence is TGCGCCAGCAGCCGCGGACTAGGGGAGACCCAGTACTTC. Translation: CASSRGLGETQYF.

This CDR3 reads CASSQDKTPSGYEQYF. The CDR3 coding sequence is TGTGCCAGCAGCCAAGATAAAACTCCCTCGGGCTACGAGCAGTACTTC. This chain joins TRBV4-2 and TRBJ2-7; D ambiguous. The ends were cut back, 0 bases at V and 3 bases at J, with 15 bases in the middle. CDR1 and CDR2 (germline): LGHNA, YNFKEQ. The CDR3 length is 16 residues.

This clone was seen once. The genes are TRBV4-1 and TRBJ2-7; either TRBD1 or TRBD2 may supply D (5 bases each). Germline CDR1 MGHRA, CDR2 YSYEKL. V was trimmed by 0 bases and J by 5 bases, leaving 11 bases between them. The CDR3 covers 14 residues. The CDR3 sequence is CASSQESGTDEQYF. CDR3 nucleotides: TGCGCCAGCAGCCAAGAGTCTGGGACCGACGAGCAGTACTTC.

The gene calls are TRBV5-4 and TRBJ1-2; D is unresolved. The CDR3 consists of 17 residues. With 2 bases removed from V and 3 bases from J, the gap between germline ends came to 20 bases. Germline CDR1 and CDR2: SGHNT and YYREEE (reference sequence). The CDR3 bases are TGTGCCAGCAGCTTAGATCTCTACAGCGCCCCTTACTATGGCTACACCTTC. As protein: CASSLDLYSAPYYGYTF.

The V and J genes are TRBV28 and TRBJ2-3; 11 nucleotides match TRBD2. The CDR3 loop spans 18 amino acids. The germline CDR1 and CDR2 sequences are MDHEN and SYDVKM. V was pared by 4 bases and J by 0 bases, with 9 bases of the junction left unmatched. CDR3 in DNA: TGTGCCAGCAGTTACTCGGGACTAGCGGATTCTAGCACAGATACGCAGTATTTT. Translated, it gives CASSYSGLADSSTDTQYF.

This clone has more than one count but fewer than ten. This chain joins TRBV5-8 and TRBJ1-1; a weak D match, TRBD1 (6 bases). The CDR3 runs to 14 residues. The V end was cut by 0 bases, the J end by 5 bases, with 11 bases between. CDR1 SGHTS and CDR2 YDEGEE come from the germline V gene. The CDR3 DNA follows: TGTGCCAGCAGCTTGGGCAGGGGTCGGACTGAAGCTTTCTTT. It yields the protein CASSLGRGRTEAFF.

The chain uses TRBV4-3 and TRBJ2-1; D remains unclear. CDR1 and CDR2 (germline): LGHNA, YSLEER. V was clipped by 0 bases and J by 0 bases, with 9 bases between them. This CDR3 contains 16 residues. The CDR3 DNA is TGCGCCAGCAGCCAAGATGCGAGGAGCTCCTACAATGAGCAGTTCTTC. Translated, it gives CASSQDARSSYNEQFF.

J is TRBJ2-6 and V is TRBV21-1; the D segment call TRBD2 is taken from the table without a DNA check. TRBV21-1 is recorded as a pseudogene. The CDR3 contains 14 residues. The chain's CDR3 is CASARGSGANVLTF. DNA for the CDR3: TGTGCCAGCGCCCGGGGCTCTGGGGCCAACGTCCTGACTTTC.

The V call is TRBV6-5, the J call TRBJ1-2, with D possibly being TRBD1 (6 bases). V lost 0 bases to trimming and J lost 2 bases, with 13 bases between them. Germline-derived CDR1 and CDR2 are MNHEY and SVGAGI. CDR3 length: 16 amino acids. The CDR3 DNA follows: TGTGCCAGCAGTTACTCGCGGGTACAGGGAAACTATGGCTACACCTTC. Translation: CASSYSRVQGNYGYTF.

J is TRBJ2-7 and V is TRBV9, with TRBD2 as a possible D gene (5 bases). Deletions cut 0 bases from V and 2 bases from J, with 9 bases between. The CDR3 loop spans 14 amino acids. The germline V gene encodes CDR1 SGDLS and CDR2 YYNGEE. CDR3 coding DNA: TGTGCCAGCAGCGTAGGTAATAGCGCCTACGAGCAGTACTTC. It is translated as CASSVGNSAYEQYF.

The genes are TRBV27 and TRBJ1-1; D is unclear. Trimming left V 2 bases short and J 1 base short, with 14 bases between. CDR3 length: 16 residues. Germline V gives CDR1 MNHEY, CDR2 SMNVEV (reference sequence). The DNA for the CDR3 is TGTGCCAGCAGTTTACCTCCGGGGATCCAGAACACTGAAGCTTTCTTT. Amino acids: CASSLPPGIQNTEAFF.

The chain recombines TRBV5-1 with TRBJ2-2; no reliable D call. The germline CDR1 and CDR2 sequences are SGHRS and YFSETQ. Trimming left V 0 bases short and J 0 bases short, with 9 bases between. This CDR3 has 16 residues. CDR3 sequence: CASSLGRHSNTGELFF. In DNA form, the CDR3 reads TGCGCCAGCAGCTTGGGGAGACATTCGAACACCGGGGAGCTGTTTTTT.

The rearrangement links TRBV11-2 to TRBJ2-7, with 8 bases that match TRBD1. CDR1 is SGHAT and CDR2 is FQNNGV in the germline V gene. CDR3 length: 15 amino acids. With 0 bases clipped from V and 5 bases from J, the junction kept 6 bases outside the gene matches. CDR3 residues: CASSLDRGRVNEQYF. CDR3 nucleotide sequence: TGTGCCAGCAGCTTAGACAGGGGGCGGGTCAACGAGCAGTACTTC. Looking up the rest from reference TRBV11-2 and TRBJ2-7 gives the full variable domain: EAGVAQSPRYKIIEKRQSVAFWCNPISGHATLYWYQQILGQGPKLLIQFQNNGVVDDSQLPKDRFSAERLKGVDSTLKIQPAKLEDSAVYLCASSLDRGRVNEQYFGPGTRLTVT.